Described below is a single T cell receptor beta chain sequence and its context. This record belongs to a study of blood T cell repertoires in COVID-19. Study-wide background: Sample material is recorded as cDNA or gDNA derived from T cells, B-cell-depleted T cells, or PBMCs.

The CDR3 extends over 15 amino acids. The germline V gene encodes CDR1 SGHAT and CDR2 FQNNGV. Trimming removed 5 bases from V and 4 bases from J; junction bases left unmatched: 11. Study processing details: Counts of nucleated cells, estimated from reference gene primer amplification, were obtained. Repertoires were generated with immunoSEQ multiplex PCR, while TCRdb's copy carries only in-frame clones and drops some. V and J calls and clone size follow that table, whereas D and trimming were derived from the DNA. The sample yields around 200,000 clones, more than 80% seen once. The sequenced sample was PBMCs or T cells enriched from blood (not recorded which). The J gene is TRBJ2-7, the V gene TRBV11-2; 7 bases map to TRBD1. This receptor was taken from a man aged 30-40 years who had recovered from COVID-19. CDR3 sequence: CASSLATGPLYEQYF. CDR3 sequence (DNA): TGTGCCAGCAGCCTCGCGACAGGGCCCCTTTACGAGCAGTACTTC.